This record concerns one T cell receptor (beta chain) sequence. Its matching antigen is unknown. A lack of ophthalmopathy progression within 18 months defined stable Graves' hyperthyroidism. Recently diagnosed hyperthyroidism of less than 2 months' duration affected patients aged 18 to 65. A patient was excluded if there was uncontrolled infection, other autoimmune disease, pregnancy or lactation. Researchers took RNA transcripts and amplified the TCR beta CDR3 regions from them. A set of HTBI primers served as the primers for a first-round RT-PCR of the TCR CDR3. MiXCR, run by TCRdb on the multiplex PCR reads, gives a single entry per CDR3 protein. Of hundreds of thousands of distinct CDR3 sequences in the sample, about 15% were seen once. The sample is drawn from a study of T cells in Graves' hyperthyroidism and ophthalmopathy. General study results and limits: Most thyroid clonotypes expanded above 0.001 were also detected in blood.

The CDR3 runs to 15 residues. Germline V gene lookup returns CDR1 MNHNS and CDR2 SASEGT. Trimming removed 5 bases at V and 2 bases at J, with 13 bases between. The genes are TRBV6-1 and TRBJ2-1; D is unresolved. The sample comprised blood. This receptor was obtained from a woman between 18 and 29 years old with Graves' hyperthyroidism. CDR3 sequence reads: CASSPLGDTYNEQFF. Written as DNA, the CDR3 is TGTGCCAGCAGTCCCCTAGGTGATACCTACAATGAGCAGTTCTTC.